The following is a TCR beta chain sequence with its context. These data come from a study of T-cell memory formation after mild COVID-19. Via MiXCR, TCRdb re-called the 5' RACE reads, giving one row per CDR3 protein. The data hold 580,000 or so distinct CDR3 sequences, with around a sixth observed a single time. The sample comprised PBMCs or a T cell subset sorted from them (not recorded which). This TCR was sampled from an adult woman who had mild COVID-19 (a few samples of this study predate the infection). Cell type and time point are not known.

The CDR3 reads CASSQLGGSGSYNEQFF. CDR3 in DNA: TGCGCCAGCAGCCAACTGGGAGGTTCGGGGTCCTACAATGAGCAGTTCTTC. V gene TRBV4-1 combines with J gene TRBJ2-1, with D tentatively TRBD2 (6 bases). Trimming removed 2 bases from V and 1 base from J, with 15 bases in between. The length of the CDR3 is 17 residues. Germline CDR1 MGHRA, CDR2 YSYEKL.